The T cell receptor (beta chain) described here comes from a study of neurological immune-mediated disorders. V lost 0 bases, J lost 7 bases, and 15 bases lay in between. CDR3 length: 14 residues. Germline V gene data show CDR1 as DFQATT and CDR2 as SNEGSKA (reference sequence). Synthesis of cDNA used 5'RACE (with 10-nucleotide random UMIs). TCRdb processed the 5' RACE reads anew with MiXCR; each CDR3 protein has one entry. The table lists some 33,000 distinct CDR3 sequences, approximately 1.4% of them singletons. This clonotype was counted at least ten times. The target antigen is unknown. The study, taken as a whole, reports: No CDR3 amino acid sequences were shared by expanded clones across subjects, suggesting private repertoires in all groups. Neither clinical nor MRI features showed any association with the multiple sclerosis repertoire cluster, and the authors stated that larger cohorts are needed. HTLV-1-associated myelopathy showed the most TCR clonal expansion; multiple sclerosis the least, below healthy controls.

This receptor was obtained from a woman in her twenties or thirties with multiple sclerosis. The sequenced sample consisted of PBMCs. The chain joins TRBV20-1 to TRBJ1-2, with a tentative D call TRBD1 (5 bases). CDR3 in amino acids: CSARDRRGWSGYTF. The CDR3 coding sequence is TGCAGTGCTAGAGATCGTAGGGGATGGAGTGGCTACACCTTC.